The 4 T cell receptor beta chains below were found in one sample sequenced in a study of human T cells and chemical hapten exposure. Time point described: patch test 3, about 24 weeks after DPC sensitization. Documented treatment: therapeutic diphenylcyclopropenone sensitization with weekly scalp DPC. TCRdb processed the RACE reads anew with MiXCR; each CDR3 protein has one entry. The repertoire holds fewer than 80,000 distinct CDR3 sequences, 11% seen once, with about 2% in the top ten. The sequencing here drew on whole blood, taken in connection with sensitization to the hapten diphenylcyclopropenone (DPC). The origin of the receptors is a woman between 25 and 40 years old with alopecia areata. Some clones in this sample may be carry-over from other donors' samples.

This clonotype has more than one count but fewer than ten. The chain employs TRBV2 and TRBJ2-3; TRBD1 matches at 10 bases. Germline-derived CDR1 and CDR2 are SNHLY and FYNNEI. The CDR3 is made up of 15 amino acids. Germline trimming cut 1 base from V and 5 bases from J; bases unmatched to any gene: 3. CDR3 in DNA: TGTGCCAGCAGTGAAGAGGGGGACAGGGGAGATACGCAGTATTTT. It codes for CASSEEGDRGDTQYF.

Many counts were recorded for this clonotype. The rearrangement uses TRBV7-6 and TRBJ2-5; D might be TRBD2 (6 bases). V was clipped by 7 bases and J by 7 bases, with 16 bases between them. The length of the CDR3 is 13 residues. The V gene's germline CDR1 is SGHVS and CDR2 FNYEAQ. The CDR3 DNA reads as TGTGCCAGCAATCAGGGCGGGGAAGGGACCCAGTACTTC. Translation: CASNQGGEGTQYF.

Here the CDR3 reads CASSYDSTEAFF. DNA of the CDR3: TGTGCCAGCAGTTACGACAGCACTGAAGCTTTCTTT. The rearrangement uses TRBV6-2 or TRBV6-3 and TRBJ1-1, with D possibly matching TRBD1 (5 bases). Germline lookup yields CDR1 MNHEY and CDR2 SVGEGT. With 2 bases removed from V and 4 bases from J, the gap between germline ends came to 5 bases. The CDR3 is 12 amino acids.

This clonotype was found many times. The chain is built from TRBV4-1 and TRBJ1-3; no clear D. The germline V gene encodes CDR1 MGHRA and CDR2 YSYEKL. This CDR3 has 14 amino acids. V dropped 1 base and J dropped 5 bases, with 9 bases sitting between them. The CDR3 sequence: CASSQGVVRNTIYF. The CDR3 region has the DNA TGCGCCAGCAGCCAAGGCGTGGTGAGAAACACCATATATTTT.